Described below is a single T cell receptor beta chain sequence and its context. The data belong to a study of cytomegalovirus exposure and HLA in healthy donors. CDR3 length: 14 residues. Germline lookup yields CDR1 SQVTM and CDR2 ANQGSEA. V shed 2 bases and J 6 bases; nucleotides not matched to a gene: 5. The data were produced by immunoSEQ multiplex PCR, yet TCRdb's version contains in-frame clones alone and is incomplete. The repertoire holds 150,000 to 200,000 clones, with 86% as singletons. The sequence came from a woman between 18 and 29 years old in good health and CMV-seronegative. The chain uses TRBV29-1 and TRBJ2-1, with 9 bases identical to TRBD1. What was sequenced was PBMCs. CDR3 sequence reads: CSVEYGTGFNEQFF. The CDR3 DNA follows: TGCAGCGTTGAATACGGGACAGGGTTCAATGAGCAGTTCTTC.